A single sample is the source of the 8 T cell receptor beta chains below, sequenced in a study of cytomegalovirus exposure and HLA in healthy donors. Vbeta (60) and Jbeta (13) primers were used in the PCR. Method: immunoSEQ multiplex PCR; TCRdb's copy keeps in-frame clones and lacks some. This table holds a few hundred thousand clones, under 90% found once. The specimen sequenced was PBMCs. All receptors derive from a girl aged 2-10 years in good health and CMV-seronegative.

The rearrangement links TRBV4-1 to TRBJ1-5; D gene ambiguous. There are 13 residues in the CDR3. From germline, CDR1 is MGHRA and CDR2 YSYEKL. Trimming took off 1 base at V and 6 bases at J, with 7 bases between the two ends. The CDR3: CASSQALSQPQHF. In DNA form, the CDR3 reads TGCGCCAGCAGCCAAGCCCTCAGTCAGCCCCAGCATTTT.

The V gene is TRBV5-1, the J gene TRBJ1-4, with D perhaps TRBD1 (5 bases). Trimming stripped 4 bases from V and 8 bases from J, with 21 bases between. In germline, CDR1 is SGHRS, CDR2 YFSETQ. CDR3 length: 16 residues. This CDR3 is CASSPRPNRIVEKLFF. CDR3 coding DNA: TGCGCCAGCAGCCCCCGTCCCAACAGGATTGTGGAAAAACTGTTTTTT.

The chain uses TRBV4-1 and TRBJ2-1; the match to TRBD2 covers 10 bases. The V segment lost 3 bases and the J segment 6 bases; nucleotides outside the gene matches: 2. There are 14 residues in the CDR3. CDR1 and CDR2 (germline): MGHRA, YSYEKL. The CDR3 reads CASSQGLARNEQFF. The CDR3 DNA reads TGCGCCAGCAGCCAGGGACTAGCGCGCAATGAGCAGTTCTTC.

CDR3 in amino acids: CSVRVNTEAFF. The CDR3 coding sequence is TGCAGCGTTCGGGTAAACACTGAAGCTTTCTTT. The V and J genes are TRBV29-1 and TRBJ1-1; D unclear. CDR3 length: 11 amino acids. Germline-derived CDR1 and CDR2 are SQVTM and ANQGSEA. V shed 5 bases and J shed 2 bases, with 6 bases lying between them.

This clone has a single count. The chain recombines TRBV10-3 with TRBJ2-2; TRBD1 aligns across 7 bases. The CDR3 is made up of 15 amino acids. The trim removed 4 bases at V and 0 bases at J, leaving 2 bases unmatched. The germline gives CDR1 ENHRY, CDR2 SYGVKD. CDR3 amino acids: CAISGDRTNTGELFF. The CDR3, as DNA: TGTGCCATCAGTGGGGACAGAACGAACACCGGGGAGCTGTTTTTT.

The chain joins TRBV2 to TRBJ2-7, with 7 bases matching TRBD2. The CDR3 runs to 16 residues. V lost 0 bases and J lost 4; bases outside the gene matches: 9. Per germline, CDR1 SNHLY and CDR2 FYNNEI. The CDR3, as DNA: TGTGCCAGCAGTGAAGCAAAGCGGGGTGGAGTATACGAGCAGTACTTC. The encoded protein is CASSEAKRGGVYEQYF.

The chain uses TRBV28 and TRBJ2-1; 8 bases map to TRBD2. CDR3 size: 15 residues. Germline CDR1 is MDHEN and CDR2 is SYDVKM. V lost 4 bases, J lost 7 bases, and 9 bases stayed unmatched. The CDR3: CASSSAVAGINEQFF. CDR3 coding DNA: TGTGCCAGCAGTTCGGCGGTAGCGGGGATTAATGAGCAGTTCTTC. The full variable domain, rest sourced from reference TRBV28 and TRBJ2-1, is DVKVTQSSRYLVKRTGEKVFLECVQDMDHENMFWYRQDPGLGLRLIYFSYDVKMKEKGDIPEGYSVSREKKERFSLILESASTNQTSMYLCASSSAVAGINEQFFGPGTRLTVL.

This chain joins TRBV27 and TRBJ2-1, with D perhaps matching TRBD2 (6 bases). From germline, CDR1 is MNHEY and CDR2 SMNVEV (reference sequence). Trimming removed 3 bases from V and 8 bases from J, with 11 bases in between. This CDR3 spans 13 amino acids. CDR3 DNA sequence: TGTGCCAGCAGTTTTCGTCGGGAGTATGAGCAGTTCTTC. Translating it yields CASSFRREYEQFF.